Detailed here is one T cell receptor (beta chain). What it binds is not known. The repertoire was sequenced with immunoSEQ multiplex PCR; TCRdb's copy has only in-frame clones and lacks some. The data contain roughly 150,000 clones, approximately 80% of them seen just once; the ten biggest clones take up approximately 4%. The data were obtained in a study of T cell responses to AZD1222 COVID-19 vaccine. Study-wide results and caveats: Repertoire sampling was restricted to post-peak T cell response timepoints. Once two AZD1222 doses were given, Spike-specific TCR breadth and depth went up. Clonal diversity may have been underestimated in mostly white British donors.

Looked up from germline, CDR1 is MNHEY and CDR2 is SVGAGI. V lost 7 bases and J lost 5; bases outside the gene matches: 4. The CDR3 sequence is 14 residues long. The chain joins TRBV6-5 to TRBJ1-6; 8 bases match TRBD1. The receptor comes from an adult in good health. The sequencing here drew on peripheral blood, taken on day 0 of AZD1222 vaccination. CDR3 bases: TGTGCCAGCACCGCGACAGGGGATAATTCACCCCTCCACTTT. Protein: CASTATGDNSPLHF.